This T cell receptor (beta chain) was found in a study of early T cells in non-severe SARS-CoV-2 infection. Findings and caveats of the study: In VDJdb matching, anti-spike CD8 responses were favored while private and CD4 specificities went missing.

MiXCR, applied by TCRdb to the 5' RACE reads, yields one record per CDR3 protein. The top ten hold around 7% of the sample, which has about 86,000 distinct CDR3 sequences, about 15% seen once. This clonotype was observed many times. The antigen remains unidentified. Germline CDR1 SGHNT, CDR2 YYREEE (reference sequence). V shed 7 bases and J 7 bases; nucleotides not matched to a gene: 4. The CDR3 length is 13 residues. Sequenced sample: whole blood. The TCR originated in an adult who was a healthcare worker with PCR-confirmed SARS-CoV-2 infection or an uninfected control (not recorded which). V gene TRBV5-4 combines with J gene TRBJ2-3; 12 positions agree with TRBD2. DNA for the CDR3: TGTGCCAGCGGAGGACTAGCGGGAAATACGCAGTATTTT. Encoded protein: CASGGLAGNTQYF.